The 24 T cell receptor beta chains listed next were all sequenced from one sample in a study of T cell changes during pregnancy in multiple sclerosis. Profiling relied on immunoSEQ multiplex PCR, and the TCRdb table lists in-frame clones only, not all of them. This repertoire shows under 55,000 clones, about 90% found once; its top ten account for roughly a tenth. The sequencing used CD8+ T cells from peripheral blood mononuclear cells, collected after pregnancy. The origin of the receptors is a female donor with multiple sclerosis, enrolled in a pregnancy study.

The rearrangement uses TRBV9 and TRBJ1-2, with 8 bases aligning to TRBD1. V shed 0 bases and J 3 bases; nucleotides not matched to a gene: 4. CDR1 and CDR2 (germline): SGDLS, YYNGEE. This CDR3 is built from 15 residues. Here the CDR3 DNA reads TGTGCCAGCAGCGTAGAGGCAGGGGGCTACTATGGCTACACCTTC. This translates into CASSVEAGGYYGYTF.

The chain links TRBV7-6 to TRBJ2-2, with TRBD2 identical over 8 bases. J gave up 0 bases and V 2 bases, and 8 bases lay outside the gene matches. The CDR3 runs to 18 residues. CDR1 and CDR2 from the germline V gene are SGHVS and FNYEAQ. The CDR3 loop is CASSLFSRGGANTGELFF. DNA of the CDR3: TGTGCCAGCAGCTTATTTAGTCGGGGGGGAGCGAACACCGGGGAGCTGTTTTTT.

The chain combines TRBV6-6 with TRBJ2-7; perhaps TRBD2 as D (6 bases). The CDR3 totals 15 residues. Germline CDR1 MNHNY, CDR2 SVGAGI (reference sequence). V lost 6 bases to trimming and J lost 6 bases, with 21 bases between them. The CDR3: CASSLPEGTEGEQYF. The CDR3 nucleotides are TGTGCCAGCAGCCTCCCGGAGGGCACAGAAGGCGAGCAGTACTTC.

The chain joins TRBV7-2 to TRBJ2-1; 7 nucleotides line up with TRBD1. The CDR3 is made up of 14 amino acids. With V trimmed by 5 bases and J by 4 bases, 5 bases remained unmatched. Per germline, CDR1 SGHTA and CDR2 FQGNSA. The CDR3 DNA reads TGTGCCAGCAGCACAACGACAGGGTACAATGAGCAGTTCTTC. Its translation is CASSTTTGYNEQFF.

This chain links TRBV13 with TRBJ2-7, with D tentatively TRBD1 (6 bases). The germline V and J ends were trimmed by 5 bases and 3 bases, with 14 bases remaining between them. This CDR3 comprises 14 residues. The germline V gene has CDR1 PRHDT and CDR2 FYEKMQ (reference sequence). The DNA of the CDR3 is TGTGCCAGCAGCCTCGGGACAAGACACTACGAGCAGTACTTC. Translation gives CASSLGTRHYEQYF.

The gene calls are TRBV19 and TRBJ1-5; D is unclear. The germline V gene encodes CDR1 LNHDA and CDR2 SQIVND (reference sequence). V lost 3 bases, J lost 0 bases, and 9 bases lay in between. The CDR3 has 15 amino acids. CDR3 loop: CASSIRGGSNQPQHF. The CDR3 DNA follows: TGTGCCAGTAGTATTCGCGGCGGTAGCAATCAGCCCCAGCATTTT.

This chain links TRBV15 with TRBJ2-5, with D tentatively TRBD2 (5 bases). Germline CDR1 LNHNV, CDR2 YYDKDF (reference sequence). The CDR3 is made up of 15 amino acids. V was clipped by 0 bases and J by 1 base, with 9 bases between them. The CDR3: CATSRDTGSQETQYF. The CDR3 DNA is TGTGCCACCAGCAGAGATACGGGGTCCCAAGAGACCCAGTACTTC.

The V and J genes are TRBV13 and TRBJ2-7; a possible D gene is TRBD2 (5 bases). This CDR3 region has 12 residues. The germline gives CDR1 PRHDT, CDR2 FYEKMQ (reference sequence). Trimming took off 6 bases at V and 4 bases at J, with 10 bases between the two ends. This chain's CDR3 is CASRSSGYEQYF. The CDR3 region has the DNA TGTGCCAGCAGATCAAGCGGTTACGAGCAGTACTTC.

The rearrangement links TRBV27 to TRBJ1-2; possibly TRBD1 for D (5 bases). V lost 6 bases to trimming and J lost 4 bases, with 18 bases between them. The CDR3 runs to 15 residues. Germline assignment: CDR1 MNHEY and CDR2 SMNVEV (reference sequence). CDR3 nucleotides: TGTGCCAGCAGCCTGTCGGGGGGGGTCGCCTATGGCTACACCTTC. Its translation is CASSLSGGVAYGYTF.

The chain recombines TRBV7-3 with TRBJ2-3, with a weak D call TRBD2 (6 bases). The CDR3 totals 14 residues. CDR1 is SGHTA and CDR2 is FQGTGA in the germline V gene. Trimming removed 4 bases at V and 1 base at J, with 9 bases between. The CDR3 reads CASSSSGGTDTQYF. For the CDR3, the DNA is TGTGCCAGCAGCTCGTCGGGGGGCACAGATACGCAGTATTTT.

This clone is medium-sized by share. CDR3 sequence: CASSLDRDYF. The CDR3 nucleotides read TGTGCCAGCAGCTTAGACAGGGATTACTTC. The J gene is TRBJ2-7, the V gene TRBV7-6; maybe TRBD1 (6 bases). CDR1 and CDR2 (germline): SGHVS, FNYEAQ. This CDR3 has 10 amino acids. Trimming left V 1 base short and J 13 bases short, with 8 bases between.

The CDR3 DNA follows: TGTGCCAGCAGCGTAAGCACTAGCGGGGGGTACTCCTACAATGAGCAGTTCTTC. Translated, it gives CASSVSTSGGYSYNEQFF. J is TRBJ2-1 and V is TRBV9; 12 bases align to TRBD2. CDR1 SGDLS and CDR2 YYNGEE come from the germline V gene. The CDR3 contains 18 residues. Unmatched junction bases numbered 5, after V lost 1 base and J lost 0 bases.

This rearrangement joins TRBV6-4 to TRBJ2-2; TRBD2 matches at 8 bases. The CDR3 totals 15 residues. The germline CDR1 and CDR2 sequences are MRHNA and SNTAGT. Unmatched junction bases numbered 6, after V lost 6 bases and J lost 3 bases. In DNA form, the CDR3 reads TGTGCCAGCAGAATAAGAGCGGGGGACACCGGGGAGCTGTTTTTT. This codes for CASRIRAGDTGELFF.

The V and J genes are TRBV13 and TRBJ2-1; D might be TRBD1 (6 bases). Germline V gene data show CDR1 as PRHDT and CDR2 as FYEKMQ (reference sequence). The CDR3 totals 14 residues. The V end was cut by 8 bases, the J end by 0 bases, with 11 bases between. In nucleotides, the CDR3 is TGTGCCAGCCGGAAAGGGGGCTCCTACAATGAGCAGTTCTTC. Its protein is CASRKGGSYNEQFF.

V usage is TRBV6-4 and J usage is TRBJ2-3, with D possibly TRBD2 on 5 matching bases. V was pared by 6 bases and J by 0 bases, with 10 bases between. The CDR3 totals 14 residues. Germline CDR1 is MRHNA and CDR2 is SNTAGT. CDR3 nucleotides: TGTGCCAGCAGCGCTAGCCCTAGCACAGATACGCAGTATTTT. The encoded protein is CASSASPSTDTQYF.

The chain combines TRBV27 with TRBJ2-1; the match to TRBD1 covers 11 bases. Germline CDR1 MNHEY, CDR2 SMNVEV (reference sequence). The CDR3 has 14 amino acids. With V trimmed by 1 base and J by 7 bases, 0 bases remained unmatched. Here the CDR3 DNA reads TGTGCCAGCAGTTTATGGGACAGGGGGAATGAGCAGTTCTTC. It yields the protein CASSLWDRGNEQFF.

This chain connects TRBV6-1 to TRBJ1-1; unclear D gene. The length of the CDR3 is 15 residues. Trimming pared 4 bases from V and 2 bases from J, leaving 14 bases between. The germline gives CDR1 MNHNS, CDR2 SASEGT. CDR3 bases: TGTGCCAGCAGTGTGGCGGCGTCCGAAAACACTGAAGCTTTCTTT. Protein: CASSVAASENTEAFF.

This CDR3 is CASIRVGGVQFF. CDR3 in DNA: TGTGCCAGCATCCGGGTAGGGGGCGTGCAGTTCTTC. J is TRBJ2-1 and V is TRBV2, with 7 bases matching TRBD1. V lost 7 bases and J lost 12; bases outside the gene matches: 9. Per the germline V gene, CDR1 is SNHLY and CDR2 is FYNNEI. The CDR3 is 12 amino acids. The variable domain in full, with the rest retrieved from reference TRBV2 and TRBJ2-1, is EPEVTQTPSHQVTQMGQEVILRCVPISNHLYFYWYRQILGQKVEFLVSFYNNEISEKSEIFDDQFSVERPDGSNFTLKIRSTKLEDSAMYFCASIRVGGVQFFGPGTRLTVL.

The CDR3 nucleotides read TGCGCCAGCAGCTTGGTTTCCATGAACACTGAAGCTTTCTTT. Its protein is CASSLVSMNTEAFF. The rearrangement uses TRBV5-1 and TRBJ1-1; D gene unclear. Trimming stripped 0 bases from V and 0 bases from J, with 6 bases between. This CDR3 spans 14 amino acids. Germline-derived CDR1 and CDR2 are SGHRS and YFSETQ.

This clone was recorded only once. The chain is built from TRBV4-1 and TRBJ1-1, with 8 bases that match TRBD1. V gave up 4 bases and J gave up 0 bases; unmatched junction bases: 4. CDR1 and CDR2 from the germline V gene are MGHRA and YSYEKL. This CDR3 spans 15 amino acids. CDR3: CASSRRQGLNTEAFF. The CDR3 DNA sequence: TGCGCCAGCAGCCGGCGACAGGGGTTGAACACTGAAGCTTTCTTT.

This clone was found once. The chain uses TRBV6-1 and TRBJ1-5, with TRBD1 identical over 9 bases. V dropped 3 bases and J dropped 6; count of bases not matched to a gene: 6. The CDR3 contains 15 residues. Germline V gene data show CDR1 as MNHNS and CDR2 as SASEGT. CDR3: CASSEETGGPQPQHF. The CDR3 DNA follows: TGTGCCAGCAGTGAGGAGACAGGGGGGCCTCAGCCCCAGCATTTT.

The V and J genes are TRBV4-1 and TRBJ1-2; no reliable D call. CDR3 length: 14 residues. The V and J ends lost 2 bases and 5 bases respectively, with 12 bases between them. CDR1 and CDR2 from the germline V gene are MGHRA and YSYEKL. CDR3 residues: CASSQIGGPYGYTF. CDR3 coding DNA: TGCGCCAGCAGCCAAATTGGCGGCCCTTATGGCTACACCTTC.

The V and J genes are TRBV7-8 and TRBJ2-7, with D maybe TRBD2 (6 bases). This CDR3 is built from 15 residues. Germline CDR1 and CDR2: SGHVS and FQNEAQ. Deletions cut 5 bases from V and 6 bases from J, with 20 bases between. For the CDR3, the DNA is TGTGCCAGCAGCAAATCTGCCATGGGGGGAACCGAGCAGTACTTC. Translation: CASSKSAMGGTEQYF.

This clone has just a few counts. This chain uses TRBV21-1 with TRBJ2-4; TRBD2 reflects the table's D call only, with no check against the DNA. TRBV21-1 is listed as a pseudogene. The CDR3 length is 15 residues. The CDR3 DNA is TGTGCCAATCCACCTCCGGGACTAGCCAAAAACATTCAGTACTTC. This encodes CANPPPGLAKNIQYF.